The rows below give T cell receptor beta chains drawn from one sample of a study of T-cell reconstitution after alpha-beta-depleted transplantation in children. TCRdb re-analysed the PCR reads in MiXCR, keeping a single row per CDR3 protein. The sample records approximately 400,000 distinct CDR3 sequences, approximately 10% being singletons. The sample consisted of PBMCs from the stem cell graft donor, taken from the stem cell graft. The receptors originated from a human donor who donated a stem cell graft to a child with acute myeloid leukemia. Both conserved end residues are part of each CDR3. Each record gives: J gene, V gene, CDR3 protein.

TRBJ2-5	TRBV4-2	CASSRKEDGEETQYF
TRBJ2-1	TRBV11-2	CASSSIAGGPGNEQFF
TRBJ2-7	TRBV25-1	CASSGDEQYF
TRBJ2-2	TRBV6-1	CATESGTGRAGELFF
TRBJ1-1	TRBV5-1	CASRPVVGDTEAFF
TRBJ2-7	TRBV5-5	CASSLAQGLAPYEQYF
TRBJ2-2	TRBV2	CASTGGGSRPGELFF
TRBJ2-1	TRBV20-1	CSASGGVFGYNEQFF
TRBJ2-7	TRBV9	CASSAGLAGGPGEQYF
TRBJ2-5	TRBV4-2	CASSQEVAGLQETQYF
TRBJ2-1	TRBV30	CAWSAGAGGYNEQFF
TRBJ2-3	TRBV7-2	CASSSRLAGTDTQYF
TRBJ2-2	TRBV29-1	CSVPGEPTGELFF
TRBJ2-7	TRBV4-3	CASSRENGYEQYF
TRBJ2-1	TRBV5-1	CASSLGSSYNEQFF
TRBJ2-3	TRBV29-1	CSVSPRDRGTDTQYF
TRBJ2-1	TRBV10-3	CAIRAQRESHGQFF
TRBJ2-5	TRBV2	CASAPGPQETQYF
TRBJ2-1	TRBV20-1	CSARFLANNEQFF
TRBJ2-3	TRBV20-1	CSASTGGDTQYF
TRBJ2-1	TRBV20-1	CSAPFGTSGAYNEQFF
TRBJ1-4	TRBV5-1	CASSLAGASGEKLFF
TRBJ2-7	TRBV25-1	CASSADPLAGIDEQYF
TRBJ2-7	TRBV5-1	CASSLLGTGPGEQYF
TRBJ2-2	TRBV10-2	CASSESSPSYTGELFF
TRBJ1-1	TRBV2	CASQFTEMNTEAFF
TRBJ1-6	TRBV12-3/TRBV12-4	CASSLGQYNSPLHF
TRBJ1-4	TRBV5-1	CASSSQGAAATNEKLFF
TRBJ1-5	TRBV7-2	CASSHGQFENQPQHF
TRBJ2-7	TRBV7-8	CASSLGRDRYEQYF
TRBJ2-2	TRBV12-3/TRBV12-4	CASSLLGYARAGSPNTGELFF
TRBJ2-3	TRBV14	CASSPRGRTDTQYF
TRBJ1-5	TRBV20-1	CSARDRGDPGGNQPQHF
TRBJ2-1	TRBV5-1	CASSSGLAGFEQFF